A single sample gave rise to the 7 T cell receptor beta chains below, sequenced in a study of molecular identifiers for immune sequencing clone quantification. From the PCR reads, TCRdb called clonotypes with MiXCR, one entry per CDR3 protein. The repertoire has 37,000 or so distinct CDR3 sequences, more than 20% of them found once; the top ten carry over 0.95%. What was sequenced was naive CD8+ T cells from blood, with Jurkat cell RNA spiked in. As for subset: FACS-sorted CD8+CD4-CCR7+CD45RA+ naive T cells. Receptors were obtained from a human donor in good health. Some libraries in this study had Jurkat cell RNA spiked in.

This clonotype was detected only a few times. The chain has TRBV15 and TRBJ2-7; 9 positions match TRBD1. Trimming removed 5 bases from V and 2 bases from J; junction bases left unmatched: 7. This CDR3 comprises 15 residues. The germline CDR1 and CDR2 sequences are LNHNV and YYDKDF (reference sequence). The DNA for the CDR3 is TGTGCCACCAGCCAGGACAGGGGATACACCTACGAGCAGTACTTC. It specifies CATSQDRGYTYEQYF. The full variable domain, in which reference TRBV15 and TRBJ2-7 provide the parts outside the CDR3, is DAMVIQNPRYQVTQFGKPVTLSCSQTLNHNVMYWYQQKSSQAPKLLFHYYDKDFNNEADTPDNFQSRRPNTSFCFLDIRSPGLGDTAMYLCATSQDRGYTYEQYFGPGTRLTVT.

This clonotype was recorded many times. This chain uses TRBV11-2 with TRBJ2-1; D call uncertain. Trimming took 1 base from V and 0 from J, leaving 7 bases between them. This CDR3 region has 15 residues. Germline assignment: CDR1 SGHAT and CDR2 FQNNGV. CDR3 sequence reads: CASSLVSSSYNEQFF. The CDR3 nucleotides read TGTGCCAGCAGCTTAGTATCCAGCTCCTACAATGAGCAGTTCTTC.

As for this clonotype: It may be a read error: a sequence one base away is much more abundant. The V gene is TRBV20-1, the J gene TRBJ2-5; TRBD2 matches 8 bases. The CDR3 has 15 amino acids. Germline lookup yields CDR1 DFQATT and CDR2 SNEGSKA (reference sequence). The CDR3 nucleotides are TGCAGTGCTAGAGATAGCGGGGCCCTACAAGAGGCCCAGTACTTC. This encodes CSARDSGALQEAQYF.

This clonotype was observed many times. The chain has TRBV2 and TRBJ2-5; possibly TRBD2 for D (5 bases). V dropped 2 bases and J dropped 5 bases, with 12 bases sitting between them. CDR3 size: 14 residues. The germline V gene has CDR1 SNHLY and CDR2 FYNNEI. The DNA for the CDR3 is TGTGCCAGCAGTGAATCACTAGGAATTGAGACCCAGTACTTC. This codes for CASSESLGIETQYF.

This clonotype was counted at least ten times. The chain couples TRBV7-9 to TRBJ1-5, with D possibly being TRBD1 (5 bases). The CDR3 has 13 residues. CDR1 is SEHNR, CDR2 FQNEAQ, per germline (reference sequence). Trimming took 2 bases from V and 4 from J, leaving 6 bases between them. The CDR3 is CASSLSGNQPQHF. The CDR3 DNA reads TGTGCCAGCAGCTTATCAGGGAATCAGCCCCAGCATTTT.

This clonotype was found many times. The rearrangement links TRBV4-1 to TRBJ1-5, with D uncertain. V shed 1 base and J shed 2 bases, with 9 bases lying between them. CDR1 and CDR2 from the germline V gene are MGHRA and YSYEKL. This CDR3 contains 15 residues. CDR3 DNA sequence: TGCGCCAGCAGCCAAGGCCCCCCGGGCAATCAGCCCCAGCATTTT. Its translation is CASSQGPPGNQPQHF.

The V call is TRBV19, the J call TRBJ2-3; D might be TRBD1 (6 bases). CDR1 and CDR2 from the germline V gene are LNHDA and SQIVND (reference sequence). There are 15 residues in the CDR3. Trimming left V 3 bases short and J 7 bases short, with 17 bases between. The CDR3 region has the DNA TGTGCCAGTAGTATCCACCAGGGGCTCACGAATACGCAGTATTTT. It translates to CASSIHQGLTNTQYF.